These 13 T cell receptor beta chains share one sample of origin, sequenced in a study of CD8+ T cells in alopecia areata. The treatment denotes: oral pan-JAK inhibitor, 5-10 mg twice daily. As the sequencing template, cDNA was produced by extracting RNA and reverse transcribing it. Sequencing used immunoSEQ multiplex PCR; TCRdb keeps in-frame clones, though not all of them. This repertoire shows 120,000 or so clones, around 60% found once; its top ten account for around 5.7%. The sequencing used CD4+ T cells sorted from blood, collected at week 4, from a patient treated with tofacitinib. These receptors were taken from a human donor with alopecia areata.

This clone was counted a few times. The chain uses TRBV30 and TRBJ2-3, with TRBD1 identical over 7 bases. CDR1 is GTSNPN, CDR2 SVGIG, per germline (reference sequence). J was trimmed by 10 bases and V by 0 bases; bases with no gene match: 7. This CDR3 has 13 residues. CDR3 protein: CAWSVIGGDAQYF. CDR3 DNA: TGTGCCTGGAGTGTAATAGGGGGCGACGCGCAGTATTTT.

The sample holds a few counts of this clone. V gene TRBV11-2 combines with J gene TRBJ1-5, with 11 bases matching TRBD1. This CDR3 is built from 14 residues. CDR1 and CDR2 from the germline V gene are SGHAT and FQNNGV. V trimming: 5 bases; J trimming: 6 bases; junction bases outside the gene matches: 3. The CDR3 DNA follows: TGTGCCAGCAGCGTCGGGACAGGGGGTCAGCCCCAGCATTTT. As protein: CASSVGTGGQPQHF. The full variable domain, with the rest looked up from reference TRBV11-2 and TRBJ1-5, is EAGVAQSPRYKIIEKRQSVAFWCNPISGHATLYWYQQILGQGPKLLIQFQNNGVVDDSQLPKDRFSAERLKGVDSTLKIQPAKLEDSAVYLCASSVGTGGQPQHFGDGTRLSIL.

Comments on this clone: A clone one base away is much larger, so this may be a read error. Other nucleotide sequences in the sample specify the same CDR3. The V gene is TRBV4-3, the J gene TRBJ2-1, with D perhaps given as TRBD1 or TRBD2 (6 bases each). The CDR3 has 13 amino acids. Germline CDR1 LGHNA, CDR2 YSLEER. The CDR3 region has the DNA TGCGCCAGCAGTCAAGAACGGGGGCGCGAGCAGTTCTTC. It yields the protein CASSQERGREQFF.

Only a few counts were recorded for this clone. The J gene is TRBJ1-1, the V gene TRBV29-1; 7 bases fit TRBD1. Per the germline V gene, CDR1 is SQVTM and CDR2 is ANQGSEA. The CDR3 extends over 13 amino acids. V shed 2 bases, J shed 7 bases, and the junction held 7 bases outside the gene matches. The DNA for the CDR3 is TGCAGCGTTGAAAAGGGGGCGGGGGTTGAAGCTTTCTTT. Encoded protein: CSVEKGAGVEAFF.

The J gene is TRBJ2-3, the V gene TRBV29-1; 9 bases match TRBD1. Per germline, CDR1 SQVTM and CDR2 ANQGSEA. Trimming removed 6 bases from V and 4 bases from J; junction bases left unmatched: 5. The CDR3 contains 13 residues. The CDR3 loop reads CSVRQGGADTQYF. The CDR3 nucleotides are TGCAGCGTCCGACAGGGGGGGGCAGATACGCAGTATTTT.

The chain uses TRBV19 and TRBJ2-1, with D perhaps matching TRBD2 (5 bases). The CDR3 covers 14 residues. In germline, CDR1 is LNHDA, CDR2 SQIVND (reference sequence). The ends were cut back, 6 bases at V and 5 bases at J, with 14 bases in the middle. CDR3 region: CASSAGGRNNEQFF. The DNA for the CDR3 is TGTGCCAGTAGCGCAGGAGGACGAAACAATGAGCAGTTCTTC.

CDR3 sequence (DNA): TGCAGCACCCTTGGGGGGAGGACGACAGATACGCAGTATTTT. It encodes CSTLGGRTTDTQYF. This chain uses TRBV29-1 with TRBJ2-3, with D perhaps matching TRBD2 (6 bases). Germline CDR1 is SQVTM and CDR2 is ANQGSEA. The CDR3 contains 14 residues. Trimming stripped 8 bases from V and 3 bases from J, with 18 bases between.

CDR3 sequence (DNA): TGTGCCAGCAGCTTAAGTTGGGGGAGGAACAGCGGGGATGAGCAGTTCTTC. Protein: CASSLSWGRNSGDEQFF. The chain is built from TRBV13 and TRBJ2-1; 7 bases align to TRBD2. The CDR3 is made up of 17 amino acids. V lost 2 bases to trimming and J lost 8 bases; unmatched junction nucleotides: 15. Germline loops: CDR1 PRHDT, CDR2 FYEKMQ (reference sequence).

The rearrangement links TRBV9 to TRBJ1-1; 9 positions agree with TRBD1. Per germline, CDR1 SGDLS and CDR2 YYNGEE. V lost 4 bases to trimming and J lost 2 bases; unmatched junction nucleotides: 3. The CDR3 is 14 residues long. This CDR3 reads CASSLQGANTEAFF. CDR3 sequence (DNA): TGTGCCAGCAGCTTACAGGGGGCAAACACTGAAGCTTTCTTT.

This clone was seen a handful of times. Here the CDR3 reads CAWRLRAGANEQFF. The CDR3 nucleotides are TGTGCCTGGAGGCTGAGAGCCGGGGCGAATGAGCAGTTCTTC. This chain connects TRBV30 to TRBJ2-1; possibly TRBD1 or TRBD2 for D (5 bases each). CDR1 is GTSNPN, CDR2 SVGIG, per germline (reference sequence). Between the trimmed V and J ends, which lost 3 bases and 7 bases, there was a span of 16 bases. CDR3 size: 14 residues.

In its sample, this clone was seen a few times. J is TRBJ1-5 and V is TRBV5-6; 8 bases are a match to TRBD1. CDR1 and CDR2 from the germline V gene are SGHDT and YYEEEE. This CDR3 comprises 13 residues. V lost 1 base to trimming and J lost 7 bases; unmatched junction nucleotides: 1. The CDR3 sequence: CASSLTGGQPQHF. The DNA for the CDR3 is TGTGCCAGCAGCTTGACAGGGGGACAGCCCCAGCATTTT.

Written as DNA, the CDR3 is TGTGCCAGCAGCTTAGGGTGGAGGAACACTGAAGCTTTCTTT. Amino acid sequence: CASSLGWRNTEAFF. The chain employs TRBV28 and TRBJ1-1; D unresolved. The CDR3 is made up of 14 amino acids. CDR1 MDHEN and CDR2 SYDVKM come from the germline V gene. The V and J ends lost 6 bases and 1 base respectively, with 12 bases between them.

The chain carries TRBV29-1 and TRBJ2-7; D is perhaps TRBD1 (6 bases). Germline V CDR1 and CDR2: SQVTM, ANQGSEA. Trimming shortened V by 6 bases and J by 1 base, and 7 bases separated the two germline ends. The CDR3 loop spans 11 amino acids. Here the CDR3 DNA reads TGCAGCGTCGGACAGTCCTACGAGCAGTACTTC. Translating it yields CSVGQSYEQYF.